What follows are 8 T cell receptor beta chains derived from one specimen sequenced in a study of blood T cell repertoires in COVID-19. Measured with immunoSEQ multiplex PCR; TCRdb has only the in-frame clones, and not every one. The sample holds 150,000 to 200,000 clones; around 80% are singletons and the top ten take around 15%. Sequenced input: peripheral blood. The origin of the receptors is a woman in her seventies with COVID-19, enrolled during active disease.

V is TRBV6-5 and J is TRBJ1-2; the match to TRBD1 covers 11 bases. The CDR3 extends over 14 amino acids. With V trimmed by 6 bases and J by 8 bases, 8 bases remained unmatched. CDR1 is MNHEY, CDR2 SVGAGI, per germline. This chain's CDR3 is CASRAGTGGRGYTF. The CDR3 nucleotides read TGTGCCAGCAGAGCCGGGACAGGGGGGAGAGGCTACACCTTC.

This clone showed up just once. As DNA, the CDR3 is TGTGCCAGCAGCCCGCGGAACCCTCAAGAGACCCAGTACTTC. It codes for CASSPRNPQETQYF. The rearrangement joins TRBV7-2 to TRBJ2-5; D unresolved. Germline lookup yields CDR1 SGHTA and CDR2 FQGNSA. The CDR3 spans 14 residues. Trimming stripped 5 bases from V and 2 bases from J, with 12 bases between.

V usage is TRBV19 and J usage is TRBJ2-1; D gene ambiguous. The V gene lost 5 bases and the J gene lost 2 bases, with 16 bases spanning the gap. The length of the CDR3 is 16 residues. Germline CDR1 LNHDA, CDR2 SQIVND (reference sequence). The chain's CDR3 is CASSLRAGLTYNEQFF. For the CDR3, the DNA is TGTGCCAGTAGTCTGAGAGCAGGCCTAACCTACAATGAGCAGTTCTTC.

The rearrangement links TRBV6-5 to TRBJ2-6; D possibly corresponds to TRBD1 (5 bases). The CDR3 contains 16 residues. V was clipped by 2 bases and J by 2 bases, with 10 bases between them. Germline V gene data show CDR1 as MNHEY and CDR2 as SVGAGI. In nucleotides, the CDR3 is TGTGCCAGCAGTTACGGCGTCAGGGCTGGGGCCAACGTCCTGACTTTC. This sequence encodes CASSYGVRAGANVLTF.

The chain uses TRBV30 and TRBJ2-1, with TRBD2 matching 10 bases. The CDR3 is made up of 13 amino acids. The germline V gene has CDR1 GTSNPN and CDR2 SVGIG (reference sequence). V lost 5 bases, J lost 4 bases, and 2 bases stayed unmatched. The CDR3 bases are TGTGCCTGGGAGCGGGAGGGGTACAATGAGCAGTTCTTC. Its translation is CAWEREGYNEQFF.

Worth noting for this clone: Other nucleotide sequences from this sample produce the same CDR3. The chain carries TRBV9 and TRBJ2-2; 8 bases align to TRBD2. The J segment lost 6 bases and the V segment lost 2 bases, leaving 9 bases of the junction unmatched. Germline CDR1 reads SGDLS; CDR2 reads YYNGEE. The CDR3 totals 16 residues. This CDR3 reads CASSVRGGGSPGELFF. The CDR3 nucleotides read TGTGCCAGCAGCGTCCGGGGGGGCGGGAGCCCCGGGGAGCTGTTTTTT.

The gene calls are TRBV5-3 and TRBJ1-1; D might be TRBD1 (6 bases). TRBV5-3 is assigned to the ORF class and has an uncertain function. Trimming stripped 1 base from V and 1 base from J, with 14 bases between. The CDR3 has 16 residues. The CDR3 DNA reads as TGTGCCAGAAGCTTGTGGGGGGGCCGGACGAACACTGAAGCTTTCTTT. Translated, it gives CARSLWGGRTNTEAFF.

The rearrangement links TRBV9 to TRBJ1-1; maybe TRBD1 (6 bases). The germline V gene encodes CDR1 SGDLS and CDR2 YYNGEE. The CDR3 has 16 residues. V was pared by 4 bases and J by 1 base, with 17 bases between. The chain's CDR3 is CASSPTGRGTNTEAFF. DNA for the CDR3: TGTGCCAGCAGCCCGACAGGCCGGGGAACGAACACTGAAGCTTTCTTT.